One and the same sample provided the 29 T cell receptor beta chains below, sequenced in a study of T cell repertoires and HLA-DP antigens. Sequencing was performed with immunoSEQ multiplex PCR; in TCRdb, only in-frame clones are kept and a portion is missing. The sample carries about 73,000 clones, around 80% recorded once. No antigen is known for these receptors. Sequences were obtained from CD4+ T cells from PBMCs. These TCRs come from a man aged 55-75 years in good health and CMV-seronegative.

The CDR3 nucleotides read TGCGCCAGCAGCTCGAGGGGGTCTAATGAAAAACTGTTTTTT. Translating it yields CASSSRGSNEKLFF. The chain uses TRBV5-1 and TRBJ1-4; tentatively, D is TRBD1 (6 bases). The CDR3 covers 14 residues. Deletions cut 3 bases from V and 3 bases from J, with 9 bases between. Germline V CDR1 and CDR2: SGHRS, YFSETQ.

This chain connects TRBV6-5 to TRBJ1-6; 7 nucleotides align to TRBD1. CDR3 length: 15 residues. V was pared by 0 bases and J by 6 bases, with 2 bases of the junction left unmatched. Germline CDR1 is MNHEY and CDR2 is SVGAGI. CDR3 nucleotides: TGTGCCAGCAGTTACTCGGGACAGTTTAATTCACCCCTCCACTTT. Translating gives CASSYSGQFNSPLHF.

This chain connects TRBV5-4 to TRBJ1-4; D might be TRBD1 (6 bases). V dropped 1 base and J dropped 2 bases, with 9 bases sitting between them. The CDR3 extends over 15 amino acids. Germline V gene sequence: CDR1 SGHNT, CDR2 YYREEE (reference sequence). In DNA form, the CDR3 reads TGTGCCAGCAGCTTGAATGGGGGCACTAATGAAAAACTGTTTTTT. Translation gives CASSLNGGTNEKLFF.

The chain recombines TRBV10-3 with TRBJ2-3; D not resolved. This CDR3 spans 16 amino acids. V lost 2 bases, J lost 0 bases, and 12 bases lay in between. Germline V lookup: CDR1 ENHRY, CDR2 SYGVKD. The CDR3 DNA reads as TGTGCCATCAGTGAGCACAGAGGCTCGAGCACAGATACGCAGTATTTT. Its translation: CAISEHRGSSTDTQYF.

The J gene is TRBJ1-5, the V gene TRBV9; tentatively, D is TRBD1 (5 bases). V was shortened by 4 bases and J by 3 bases, with 8 bases between the two germline ends. Germline CDR1 and CDR2: SGDLS and YYNGEE. CDR3 size: 13 residues. The CDR3: CASSTGTNQPQHF. DNA of the CDR3: TGTGCCAGCAGCACGGGGACCAATCAGCCCCAGCATTTT.

The chain employs TRBV15 and TRBJ1-4; 10 nucleotides align to TRBD1. Losses at the gene ends were 0 bases for V and 6 bases for J; bases not matched to a gene: 7. CDR1 and CDR2 (germline): LNHNV, YYDKDF (reference sequence). The CDR3 has 17 residues. The CDR3 nucleotides are TGTGCCACCAGCAGAGATATCGGGACAGGGGTTGATGAAAAACTGTTTTTT. It specifies CATSRDIGTGVDEKLFF.

This clone has only one observation. The sample holds other DNA sequences that translate to the same CDR3. J is TRBJ1-5 and V is TRBV30, with 7 bases aligning to TRBD1. Germline assignment: CDR1 GTSNPN and CDR2 SVGIG (reference sequence). The CDR3 is 13 amino acids. The ends lost 0 bases at V and 7 bases at J; junction bases unmatched: 3. CDR3 DNA: TGTGCCTGGAGTGTACAGGGGAACCAGCCCCAGCATTTT. Translated, it gives CAWSVQGNQPQHF.

The chain combines TRBV11-2 with TRBJ2-3; 8 positions agree with TRBD2. V gave up 1 base and J gave up 4 bases; unmatched junction bases: 4. The CDR3 runs 15 residues. Germline V gene lookup returns CDR1 SGHAT and CDR2 FQNNGV. The DNA of the CDR3 is TGTGCCAGCAGCTTAGGTAGCGGGGTCCCAGATACGCAGTATTTT. Translating gives CASSLGSGVPDTQYF.

This chain joins TRBV7-2 and TRBJ2-5; D remains unclear. V shed 2 bases and J shed 2 bases, with 9 bases lying between them. The CDR3 sequence is 14 residues long. Germline values: CDR1 SGHTA, CDR2 FQGNSA. In DNA form, the CDR3 reads TGTGCCAGCAGCTTATCTGGAGAGCAAGAGACCCAGTACTTC. Translated, it gives CASSLSGEQETQYF.

V gene TRBV18 combines with J gene TRBJ2-7; 11 bases are a match to TRBD1. The germline CDR1 and CDR2 sequences are KGHSH and LQKENI. V shed 1 base, J shed 2 bases, and the junction held 4 bases outside the gene matches. This CDR3 is 16 amino acids long. This CDR3 is CASSPRGTGGAYEQYF. CDR3 coding DNA: TGTGCCAGCTCACCACGAGGGACAGGGGGAGCCTACGAGCAGTACTTC. The full variable domain, with the rest looked up from reference TRBV18 and TRBJ2-7, is NAGVMQNPRHLVRRRGQEARLRCSPMKGHSHVYWYRQLPEEGLKFMVYLQKENIIDESGMPKERFSAEFPKEGPSILRIQQVVRGDSAAYFCASSPRGTGGAYEQYFGPGTRLTVT.

The genes are TRBV9 and TRBJ2-1, with 7 nucleotides matching TRBD1. The CDR3 runs 15 residues. V trimming: 4 bases; J trimming: 1 base; junction bases outside the gene matches: 5. The germline V gene encodes CDR1 SGDLS and CDR2 YYNGEE. In DNA form, the CDR3 reads TGTGCCAGCAGCAGCACAGGGGAGTCCTACAATGAGCAGTTCTTC. This codes for CASSSTGESYNEQFF.

V is TRBV7-2 and J is TRBJ2-7, with TRBD2 matching over 10 bases. The ends lost 5 bases at V and 1 base at J; junction bases unmatched: 2. The germline gives CDR1 SGHTA, CDR2 FQGNSA. CDR3 size: 14 residues. The CDR3 nucleotides read TGTGCCAGCAGCAAACTAGCGGGGTCCTACGAGCAGTACTTC. Translation: CASSKLAGSYEQYF.

V gene TRBV5-8 combines with J gene TRBJ2-2; 10 nucleotides line up with TRBD1. This CDR3 has 16 amino acids. Germline trimming cut 0 bases from V and 7 bases from J; bases unmatched to any gene: 6. Germline V lookup: CDR1 SGHTS, CDR2 YDEGEE. The CDR3 DNA reads TGTGCCAGCAGCTTGGGGACAGGGGGTCGACACGGGGAGCTGTTTTTT. It specifies CASSLGTGGRHGELFF.

This chain connects TRBV30 to TRBJ1-1; no clear D. The CDR3 is 13 amino acids. V shed 2 bases and J shed 1 base, with 8 bases lying between them. Germline assignment: CDR1 GTSNPN and CDR2 SVGIG (reference sequence). CDR3 DNA: TGTGCCTGGAGTCCTAAGCCGAACACTGAAGCTTTCTTT. Residues: CAWSPKPNTEAFF.

The rearrangement joins TRBV7-6 to TRBJ2-1; 7 bases are shared with TRBD2. The CDR3 has 15 amino acids. The germline CDR1 and CDR2 sequences are SGHVS and FNYEAQ. After removal of 1 base from V and 2 bases from J, the junction contained 2 bases not matched to a gene. The CDR3 spells CASSLGGGTYNEQFF. CDR3 DNA sequence: TGTGCCAGCAGCTTAGGGGGGGGTACCTACAATGAGCAGTTCTTC.

This clone was seen a few times. The chain is built from TRBV4-1 and TRBJ2-3, with 11 bases fitting TRBD2. The V gene's germline CDR1 is MGHRA and CDR2 YSYEKL. Trimming took 0 bases from V and 6 from J; bases not matched to a gene: 5. CDR3 size: 16 residues. CDR3 coding DNA: TGCGCCAGCAGCCAAGAGGGAAGACTAGCGGGGGATACGCAGTATTTT. It translates to CASSQEGRLAGDTQYF.

This clone was counted once. The chain uses TRBV9 and TRBJ2-2; 8 bases agree with TRBD2. CDR1 and CDR2 from the germline V gene are SGDLS and YYNGEE. The CDR3 is 15 residues long. Unmatched junction bases numbered 5, after V lost 3 bases and J lost 4 bases. The CDR3 reads CASSAGTRGTGELFF. For the CDR3, the DNA is TGTGCCAGCAGCGCCGGGACTAGGGGCACCGGGGAGCTGTTTTTT. Combining the CDR3 with reference TRBV9 and TRBJ2-2 gives the whole variable domain DSGVTQTPKHLITATGQRVTLRCSPRSGDLSVYWYQQSLDQGLQFLIQYYNGEERAKGNILERFSAQQFPDLHSELNLSSLELGDSALYFCASSAGTRGTGELFFGEGSRLTVL.

The gene calls are TRBV6-1 and TRBJ1-6; D remains unclear. CDR3 length equals 17 residues. Germline assignment: CDR1 MNHNS and CDR2 SASEGT. The germline V and J ends were trimmed by 2 bases and 6 bases, with 17 bases remaining between them. The CDR3 coding sequence is TGTGCCAGCAGTGAATCTCTCTCTGCACAACTTAATTCACCCCTCCACTTT. As protein: CASSESLSAQLNSPLHF.

The genes are TRBV27 and TRBJ2-3; weak D call: TRBD2 (5 bases). CDR3 length equals 16 residues. Trimming pared 5 bases from V and 3 bases from J, leaving 18 bases between. CDR1 and CDR2 from the germline V gene are MNHEY and SMNVEV (reference sequence). CDR3 sequence: CASSPQRSGATDTQYF. The CDR3 coding sequence is TGTGCCAGCAGTCCCCAAAGAAGCGGAGCAACAGATACGCAGTATTTT.

This sequence joins TRBV5-1 and TRBJ1-6; 7 bases line up with TRBD1. Germline V gene sequence: CDR1 SGHRS, CDR2 YFSETQ. The CDR3 spans 14 residues. J gave up 4 bases and V 4 bases, and 2 bases lay outside the gene matches. CDR3 region: CASSRGQYNSPLHF. CDR3 bases: TGCGCCAGCAGCAGGGGACAGTATAATTCACCCCTCCACTTT. The entire variable domain, with the rest obtained from reference TRBV5-1 and TRBJ1-6, is as follows: KAGVTQTPRYLIKTRGQQVTLSCSPISGHRSVSWYQQTPGQGLQFLFEYFSETQRNKGNFPGRFSGRQFSNSRSEMNVSTLELGDSALYLCASSRGQYNSPLHFGNGTRLTVT.

This chain joins TRBV28 and TRBJ1-1, with D tentatively TRBD1 (5 bases). CDR1 is MDHEN and CDR2 is SYDVKM in the germline V gene. V dropped 6 bases and J dropped 3 bases, with 14 bases sitting between them. The CDR3 extends over 14 amino acids. CDR3 DNA: TGTGCCAGCAGCCTCGGGACGGGGGACACTGAAGCTTTCTTT. Translating gives CASSLGTGDTEAFF.

This clone was seen a handful of times. The CDR3 sequence is CASSQAGTFSSYEQYF. As DNA, the CDR3 is TGCGCCAGCAGCCAAGCCGGGACGTTCAGCTCCTACGAGCAGTACTTC. V gene TRBV4-1 combines with J gene TRBJ2-7; D assignment may be TRBD1 or TRBD2 (5 bases each). Germline CDR1 and CDR2: MGHRA and YSYEKL. Trimming removed 1 base at V and 0 bases at J, with 13 bases between. The CDR3 sequence is 16 residues long.

V and J are TRBV2 and TRBJ1-2, with 8 positions matching TRBD1. Trimming removed 4 bases from V and 8 bases from J; junction bases left unmatched: 15. Germline CDR1 reads SNHLY; CDR2 reads FYNNEI. The CDR3 has 16 residues. Here the CDR3 DNA reads TGTGCCAGCAGTGGGTCCCCGACAGGGGAGGGAAAGGGCTACACCTTC. Protein: CASSGSPTGEGKGYTF. Variable domain in full (rest from reference TRBV2 and TRBJ1-2): EPEVTQTPSHQVTQMGQEVILRCVPISNHLYFYWYRQILGQKVEFLVSFYNNEISEKSEIFDDQFSVERPDGSNFTLKIRSTKLEDSAMYFCASSGSPTGEGKGYTFGSGTRLTVV.

This rearrangement joins TRBV19 to TRBJ2-1; 8 nucleotides agree with TRBD2. V was clipped by 2 bases and J by 6 bases; unmatched bases: 12. There are 17 residues in the CDR3. Germline loops: CDR1 LNHDA, CDR2 SQIVND (reference sequence). The CDR3 bases are TGTGCCAGTAGTATATCAGCGGGGGACCTTTTTGGCAATGAGCAGTTCTTC. Amino acid sequence: CASSISAGDLFGNEQFF.

The DNA of the CDR3 is TGTGCCAGCAGCTTAGCGGGAGGTTGGAGCACAGATACGCAGTATTTT. Residues: CASSLAGGWSTDTQYF. The chain joins TRBV7-2 to TRBJ2-3, with D perhaps TRBD2 (6 bases). V dropped 0 bases and J dropped 0 bases, with 10 bases sitting between them. CDR1 is SGHTA, CDR2 FQGNSA, per germline. The CDR3 consists of 16 residues.

The rearrangement links TRBV4-3 to TRBJ2-5; D possibly matches TRBD1 or TRBD2 (5 bases each). The germline gives CDR1 LGHNA, CDR2 YSLEER. The V and J ends lost 3 bases and 4 bases respectively, with 18 bases between them. This CDR3 region has 16 residues. CDR3 amino acids: CASSQGQVRGRETQYF. DNA for the CDR3: TGCGCCAGCAGCCAGGGCCAGGTGAGGGGCCGAGAGACCCAGTACTTC.

The chain uses TRBV6-6 and TRBJ1-5, with TRBD1 matching over 9 bases. Per germline, CDR1 MNHNY and CDR2 SVGAGI (reference sequence). J gave up 5 bases and V 10 bases, and 9 bases lay outside the gene matches. This CDR3 is 14 amino acids long. The CDR3 coding sequence is TGTGCCATTCGCACAGGGGGCTCCCATCAGCCCCAGCATTTT. It encodes CAIRTGGSHQPQHF.

The rearrangement links TRBV2 to TRBJ2-5; D is unclear. CDR3 length equals 10 residues. Germline V lookup: CDR1 SNHLY, CDR2 FYNNEI. V was clipped by 7 bases and J by 5 bases, with 5 bases between them. CDR3 sequence (DNA): TGTGCCAGCATGGTTGAGACCCAGTACTTC. It is translated as CASMVETQYF.

The chain carries TRBV4-3 and TRBJ1-2, with D perhaps matching TRBD1 (5 bases). Germline CDR1 is LGHNA and CDR2 is YSLEER. The CDR3 is 12 amino acids. Deletions cut 1 base from V and 5 bases from J, with 5 bases between. CDR3 sequence: CASSQAGYGYTF. CDR3 nucleotide sequence: TGCGCCAGCAGCCAAGCAGGGTATGGCTACACCTTC.